The next 27 T cell receptor beta chains were all read from a single sample in a study of persistence of HIV-infected CD4 T cells. Antigens for these TCRs are unknown. An overlapping HIV-1 Gag peptide pool stimulated these cells at roughly 0.97 ug/peptide/mL. CD40L-negative CD69-negative CD45RO-high memory CD4+ T cells were sorted as populations depleted of antigen-responding cells. Sequencing used immunoSEQ version 4 in survey mode. Repertoires were generated with immunoSEQ multiplex PCR, while TCRdb's copy carries only in-frame clones and drops some. The profile shows 36,000 or so clones, about 81% of them singletons. The specimen comprised cultured CD4+ T cells from PBMCs, sampled from a patient who received antiretroviral therapy. These receptors all stem from an adult with HIV. The donor label of this sample is uncertain.

The chain combines TRBV5-1 with TRBJ2-2; D call uncertain. V lost 0 bases and J lost 4, with 13 bases in between. This CDR3 is 16 amino acids long. Germline CDR1 is SGHRS and CDR2 is YFSETQ. The CDR3 sequence: CASSLGGVTITGELFF. CDR3 nucleotide sequence: TGCGCCAGCAGCTTGGGTGGGGTTACAATCACCGGGGAGCTGTTTTTT.

This sequence joins TRBV6-5 and TRBJ1-2; D is perhaps TRBD1 (5 bases). The germline V and J ends were trimmed by 4 bases and 6 bases, with 15 bases remaining between them. The CDR3 length is 14 residues. Germline V gene data show CDR1 as MNHEY and CDR2 as SVGAGI. The chain's CDR3 is CASSFGQEGDGYTF. The CDR3 DNA is TGTGCCAGCAGTTTTGGGCAGGAAGGGGATGGCTACACCTTC.

This clone was seen a single time. The chain carries TRBV6-5 and TRBJ1-5; a weak D match, TRBD1 (5 bases). The CDR3 extends over 13 amino acids. CDR1 and CDR2 from the germline V gene are MNHEY and SVGAGI. V shed 2 bases and J shed 4 bases, with 6 bases lying between them. CDR3 loop: CASSYDSNQPQHF. CDR3 bases: TGTGCCAGCAGTTACGACAGTAATCAGCCCCAGCATTTT.

This rearrangement joins TRBV19 to TRBJ1-4; no clear D gene. CDR1 and CDR2 (germline): LNHDA, SQIVND (reference sequence). The CDR3 spans 13 residues. V was cut by 6 bases and J by 7 bases, with 12 bases left in between. The CDR3 DNA sequence: TGTGCCAGTAGAAACAGAGAAGGTGAAAAACTGTTTTTT. It yields the protein CASRNREGEKLFF. Full variable domain (missing parts from reference TRBV19 and TRBJ1-4): DGGITQSPKYLFRKEGQNVTLSCEQNLNHDAMYWYRQDPGQGLRLIYYSQIVNDFQKGDIAEGYSVSREKKESFPLTVTSAQKNPTAFYLCASRNREGEKLFFGSGTQLSVL.

V is TRBV12-3 or TRBV12-4 and J is TRBJ1-1; D is ambiguous. V lost 5 bases to trimming and J lost 4 bases, with 11 bases between them. The CDR3 spans 13 residues. CDR3 amino acids: CASSPGLSTEAFF. DNA of the CDR3: TGTGCCAGCAGTCCCGGATTATCCACTGAAGCTTTCTTT.

The V gene is TRBV6-5, the J gene TRBJ2-1, with 7 bases matching TRBD1. This CDR3 has 14 amino acids. CDR1 and CDR2 (germline): MNHEY, SVGAGI. V trimming: 8 bases; J trimming: 6 bases; junction bases outside the gene matches: 10. Here the CDR3 reads CASVRGQGTNEQFF. Here the CDR3 DNA reads TGTGCCAGCGTTAGGGGGCAGGGAACCAATGAGCAGTTCTTC.

This clone has just one count. V usage is TRBV24-1 and J usage is TRBJ1-5; D is unresolved. CDR3 length: 14 residues. The V end was cut by 5 bases, the J end by 1 base, with 8 bases between. Germline CDR1 is KGHDR and CDR2 is SFDVKD. Here the CDR3 DNA reads TGTGCCACCAGTGCGGCACCCAGCAATCAGCCCCAGCATTTT. It encodes CATSAAPSNQPQHF.

This clone was seen a handful of times. The chain is built from TRBV18 and TRBJ1-1, with D uncertain. The germline gives CDR1 KGHSH, CDR2 LQKENI. V lost 3 bases and J 0 bases, leaving 5 bases between the germline ends. The CDR3 is 13 residues long. CDR3 in DNA: TGTGCCAGCTCACCTCTGGTGAACACTGAAGCTTTCTTT. Its protein product is CASSPLVNTEAFF.

The chain carries TRBV6-4 and TRBJ2-1, with TRBD2 matching over 7 bases. The germline CDR1 and CDR2 sequences are MRHNA and SNTAGT. The CDR3 spans 15 residues. The J segment lost 0 bases and the V segment lost 2 bases, leaving 1 base of the junction unmatched. DNA for the CDR3: TGTGCCAGCAGTGACACGGGAGGCTCCTACAATGAGCAGTTCTTC. Translation gives CASSDTGGSYNEQFF.

The chain joins TRBV5-1 to TRBJ2-3, with no clear D. Germline loops: CDR1 SGHRS, CDR2 YFSETQ. V gave up 2 bases and J gave up 3 bases, with 13 bases separating them. This CDR3 region has 15 residues. The CDR3 DNA sequence: TGCGCCAGCAGCTTAGCCCTGAGTAGAACAGATACGCAGTATTTT. The encoded protein is CASSLALSRTDTQYF.

This chain links TRBV7-6 with TRBJ2-5; D unresolved. CDR1 and CDR2 (germline): SGHVS, FNYEAQ. V was trimmed by 0 bases and J by 1 base, leaving 6 bases between them. CDR3 size: 14 residues. CDR3 amino acids: CASSLASLQETQYF. In DNA, the CDR3 is TGTGCCAGCAGCTTAGCGAGCCTCCAAGAGACCCAGTACTTC.

The chain carries TRBV10-3 and TRBJ2-7; 7 bases align to TRBD1. V lost 3 bases to trimming and J lost 3 bases; unmatched junction nucleotides: 2. Germline CDR1 and CDR2: ENHRY and SYGVKD. This CDR3 region has 13 residues. Written as DNA, the CDR3 is TGTGCCATCAGTGACAACAGGGGCTACGAGCAGTACTTC. Amino acid sequence: CAISDNRGYEQYF.

The chain has TRBV13 and TRBJ1-2, with 8 bases that match TRBD1. In germline, CDR1 is PRHDT, CDR2 FYEKMQ (reference sequence). The CDR3 spans 15 residues. V was pared by 5 bases and J by 4 bases, with 9 bases of the junction left unmatched. In nucleotides, the CDR3 is TGTGCCAGCAGCGCCAAACCAGGGGGCCCCTATGGCTACACCTTC. It specifies CASSAKPGGPYGYTF.

As to this clone: The same CDR3 arises from other DNA sequences in this sample as well. This chain uses TRBV19 with TRBJ1-3, with 9 nucleotides matching TRBD1. The CDR3 spans 15 residues. Germline V gene data show CDR1 as LNHDA and CDR2 as SQIVND (reference sequence). Trimming cost V 6 bases and J 1 base; bases outside gene matches: 4. CDR3 nucleotides: TGTGCCAGTAGCCGTGACAGGGGGTCTGGAAACACCATATATTTT. It translates to CASSRDRGSGNTIYF.

The chain employs TRBV6-2 or TRBV6-3 and TRBJ2-2; D not resolved. The germline V gene has CDR1 MNHEY and CDR2 SVGEGT. The CDR3 length is 13 residues. The V end was cut by 2 bases, the J end by 8 bases, with 9 bases between. This CDR3 is CASSYHGEGELFF. The CDR3 region has the DNA TGTGCCAGCAGTTACCACGGAGAAGGGGAGCTGTTTTTT.

This clone appeared a single time. The chain joins TRBV30 to TRBJ2-3; 13 positions agree with TRBD2. This CDR3 spans 15 amino acids. V trimming: 1 base; J trimming: 6 bases; junction bases outside the gene matches: 4. Germline V CDR1 and CDR2: GTSNPN, SVGIG (reference sequence). The CDR3 nucleotides read TGTGCCTGGAGTGCGGGACTAGCGGGGTTGGATACGCAGTATTTT. Translating gives CAWSAGLAGLDTQYF.

The chain carries TRBV25-1 and TRBJ2-7; 12 bases are shared with TRBD1. Germline trimming cut 6 bases from V and 5 bases from J; bases unmatched to any gene: 5. The CDR3 runs to 14 residues. The germline CDR1 and CDR2 sequences are MGHDK and SYGVNS. CDR3: CASSLGQGAHEQYF. DNA for the CDR3: TGTGCCAGCAGCCTGGGACAGGGGGCCCACGAGCAGTACTTC.

This chain uses TRBV29-1 with TRBJ1-5; 11 positions agree with TRBD1. The J segment lost 2 bases and the V segment lost 6 bases, leaving 15 bases of the junction unmatched. The germline V gene encodes CDR1 SQVTM and CDR2 ANQGSEA. The CDR3 is 18 amino acids. The CDR3 protein is CSVQTTGTGGEGNQPQHF. As DNA, the CDR3 is TGCAGCGTCCAAACGACCGGGACAGGGGGTGAGGGCAATCAGCCCCAGCATTTT.

The chain couples TRBV5-1 to TRBJ1-2, with a weak D call TRBD1 (6 bases). Germline V lookup: CDR1 SGHRS, CDR2 YFSETQ. V lost 6 bases and J lost 3, with 9 bases in between. This CDR3 comprises 12 residues. This CDR3 is CASIGGDYGYTF. CDR3 nucleotide sequence: TGCGCCAGCATAGGGGGAGACTATGGCTACACCTTC.

The V and J genes are TRBV30 and TRBJ1-6, with a tentative D call TRBD1 (5 bases). The CDR3 covers 15 residues. Germline values: CDR1 GTSNPN, CDR2 SVGIG (reference sequence). V lost 0 bases and J 7 bases, leaving 13 bases between the germline ends. CDR3 residues: CAWSVGGGYNSPLHF. The CDR3 DNA reads TGTGCCTGGAGTGTCGGGGGAGGTTACAATTCACCCCTCCACTTT.

V is TRBV2 and J is TRBJ2-2, with 11 bases lining up with TRBD1. In germline, CDR1 is SNHLY, CDR2 FYNNEI. CDR3 length: 14 amino acids. The J segment lost 4 bases and the V segment lost 6 bases, leaving 1 base of the junction unmatched. The CDR3 DNA reads TGTGCCAGCAGGGGGACAGGGGGCACCGGGGAGCTGTTTTTT. The encoded protein is CASRGTGGTGELFF.

V is TRBV5-1 and J is TRBJ1-5; tentatively, D is TRBD1 (6 bases). The CDR3 has 17 residues. The V gene's germline CDR1 is SGHRS and CDR2 YFSETQ. The V and J ends lost 0 bases and 4 bases respectively, with 17 bases between them. CDR3 sequence: CASSLEGGSFENQPQHF. In nucleotides, the CDR3 is TGCGCCAGCAGCTTGGAGGGGGGTAGCTTTGAGAATCAGCCCCAGCATTTT.

Of note for this clone: At one end, the junction sequence differs from germline, possibly due to a read error. The rearrangement uses TRBV7-9 and TRBJ1-4, with D unclear. The CDR3 consists of 12 residues. Germline CDR1 SEHNR, CDR2 FQNEAQ (reference sequence). For the CDR3, the DNA is TGTGCCAGCAGCTTAGCCACAGCACGACCATTCTTT. It translates to CASSLATARPFF.

The V gene is TRBV6-1, the J gene TRBJ2-7, with TRBD1 matching 8 bases. Germline values: CDR1 MNHNS, CDR2 SASEGT. This CDR3 has 15 residues. V dropped 3 bases and J dropped 4; count of bases not matched to a gene: 8. CDR3 nucleotide sequence: TGTGCCAGCAGTGAGCAGGGGGCACAGGTTTACGAGCAGTACTTC. Translating it yields CASSEQGAQVYEQYF.

As concerns this clone: Germline and junction disagree at one end, which may indicate a read error. The CDR3 bases are TGTGCCAGCAGTTTACGGCAGGGGGGGTCCCACTTC. Its protein product is CASSLRQGGSHF. This chain uses TRBV12-3 or TRBV12-4 with TRBJ2-7, with D possibly called TRBD1 or TRBD2 (7 bases each). The CDR3 length is 12 residues.

Here the CDR3 DNA reads TGTGCCACCTCAAGGGACCACACAGATACGCAGTATTTT. This gives the protein CATSRDHTDTQYF. The chain links TRBV6-5 to TRBJ2-3, with D tentatively TRBD1 or TRBD2 (5 bases each). Trimming stripped 10 bases from V and 2 bases from J, with 13 bases between. CDR3 length: 13 residues. Germline-derived CDR1 and CDR2 are MNHEY and SVGAGI.

As regards this clone: At one end, the junction sequence differs from germline, possibly due to a read error. The chain is built from TRBV7-7 and TRBJ2-3; 7 nucleotides align to TRBD2. Germline V gene lookup returns CDR1 SSHAT and CDR2 FNYEAQ (reference sequence). The CDR3 loop spans 15 amino acids. The CDR3 here is CASSQTSASTDTQYF. The CDR3 bases are TGTGCTAGCAGCCAAACTAGCGCTAGCACAGATACGCAGTATTTT.